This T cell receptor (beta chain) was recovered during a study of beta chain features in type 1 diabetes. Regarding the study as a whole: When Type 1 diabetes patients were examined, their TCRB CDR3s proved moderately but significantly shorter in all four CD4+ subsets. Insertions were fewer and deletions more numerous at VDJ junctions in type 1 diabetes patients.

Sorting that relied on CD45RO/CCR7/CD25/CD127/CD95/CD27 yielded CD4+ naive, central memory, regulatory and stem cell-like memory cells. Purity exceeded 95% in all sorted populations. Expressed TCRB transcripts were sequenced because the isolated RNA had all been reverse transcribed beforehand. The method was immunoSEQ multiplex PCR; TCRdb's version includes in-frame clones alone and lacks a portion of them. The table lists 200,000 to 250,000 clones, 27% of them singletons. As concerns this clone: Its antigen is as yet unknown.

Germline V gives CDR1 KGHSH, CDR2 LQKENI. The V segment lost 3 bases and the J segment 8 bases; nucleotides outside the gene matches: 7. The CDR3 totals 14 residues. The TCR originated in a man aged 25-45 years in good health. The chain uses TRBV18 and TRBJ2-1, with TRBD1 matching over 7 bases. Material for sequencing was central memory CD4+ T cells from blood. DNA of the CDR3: TGTGCCAGCTCACCCTCTTACAGGGGCGATGAGCAGTTCTTC. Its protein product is CASSPSYRGDEQFF.